These 25 T cell receptor beta chains were all obtained from the same sample, sequenced in a study of cytomegalovirus exposure and HLA in healthy donors. PCR employed 60 Vbeta and 13 Jbeta primers. Generated by immunoSEQ multiplex PCR, the TCRdb table keeps only in-frame clones and is missing some. This repertoire shows tens of thousands of clones, around 71% found once; its top ten account for approximately 7.8%. The sequenced sample was PBMCs. All receptors derive from a man aged 55 to 70 in good health and CMV-seronegative.

This clone was found a few times. The chain combines TRBV25-1 with TRBJ2-7; TRBD1 might be the D (6 bases). Germline CDR1 MGHDK, CDR2 SYGVNS. V was trimmed by 5 bases and J by 2 bases, leaving 10 bases between them. This CDR3 spans 13 amino acids. The chain's CDR3 is CASSWDTTYEQYF. The CDR3 DNA is TGTGCCAGCAGTTGGGACACTACCTACGAGCAGTACTTC.

The chain combines TRBV7-2 with TRBJ1-2, with D unclear. CDR3 length equals 13 residues. The V end was cut by 1 base, the J end by 4 bases, with 7 bases between. From germline, CDR1 is SGHTA and CDR2 FQGNSA. The CDR3, as DNA: TGTGCCAGCAGCTTAGGAGGGCCCTATGGCTACACCTTC. The encoded protein is CASSLGGPYGYTF. Together with reference TRBV7-2 and TRBJ1-2, the CDR3 gives the full variable domain: GAGVSQSPSNKVTEKGKDVELRCDPISGHTALYWYRQSLGQGLEFLIYFQGNSAPDKSGLPSDRFSAERTGGSVSTLTIQRTQQEDSAVYLCASSLGGPYGYTFGSGTRLTVV.

The chain uses TRBV19 and TRBJ1-1, with TRBD1 as a possible D gene (5 bases). From germline, CDR1 is LNHDA and CDR2 SQIVND (reference sequence). Trimming shortened V by 8 bases and J by 5 bases, and 15 bases separated the two germline ends. CDR3 length: 13 residues. The chain's CDR3 is CASQQVWLTEAFF. The CDR3 DNA reads TGTGCCAGTCAACAGGTCTGGTTGACTGAAGCTTTCTTT.

This sequence joins TRBV9 and TRBJ2-1; the match to TRBD2 covers 10 bases. The CDR3 consists of 15 residues. V shed 1 base, J shed 4 bases, and the junction held 2 bases outside the gene matches. Germline V lookup: CDR1 SGDLS, CDR2 YYNGEE. The CDR3 DNA is TGTGCCAGCAGCGTACTAGCGGGAGATTACAATGAGCAGTTCTTC. This encodes CASSVLAGDYNEQFF.

The J gene is TRBJ1-3, the V gene TRBV5-1, with 7 bases matching TRBD1. Trimming removed 4 bases from V and 2 bases from J; junction bases left unmatched: 9. CDR1 and CDR2 (germline): SGHRS, YFSETQ. This CDR3 spans 16 amino acids. In nucleotides, the CDR3 is TGCGCCAGCAGCCACGCTGGACAGGCCCCTGGAAACACCATATATTTT. Its translation is CASSHAGQAPGNTIYF.

This sequence joins TRBV5-1 and TRBJ2-2; D is unclear. The germline V gene has CDR1 SGHRS and CDR2 YFSETQ. CDR3 length equals 14 residues. Trimming shortened V by 0 bases and J by 1 base, and 4 bases separated the two germline ends. The CDR3 region is CASSLGENTGELFF. The CDR3, as DNA: TGCGCCAGCAGCTTGGGCGAGAACACCGGGGAGCTGTTTTTT.

This clone has only one observation. This chain links TRBV5-4 with TRBJ2-6; unclear D gene. With 0 bases removed from V and 0 bases from J, the gap between germline ends came to 7 bases. Germline values: CDR1 SGHNT, CDR2 YYREEE (reference sequence). CDR3 length equals 16 residues. CDR3 in DNA: TGTGCCAGCAGCTTGGCCCGTTTCTCTGGGGCCAACGTCCTGACTTTC. Its protein is CASSLARFSGANVLTF.

This chain joins TRBV11-2 and TRBJ2-5; TRBD2 might be the D (9 bases). V gave up 4 bases and J gave up 4 bases, with 16 bases separating them. The CDR3 extends over 15 amino acids. Germline loops: CDR1 SGHAT, CDR2 FQNNGV. The CDR3 DNA reads TGTGCCAGCAGCTCCAGGGGGCGGGAGGGAGAGACCCAGTACTTC. Its protein is CASSSRGREGETQYF.

This clone was counted only a few times. This chain connects TRBV2 to TRBJ2-7, with 7 bases fitting TRBD1. Germline CDR1 SNHLY, CDR2 FYNNEI. The V segment lost 8 bases and the J segment 0 bases; nucleotides outside the gene matches: 7. CDR3 length: 14 amino acids. The DNA of the CDR3 is TGTGCCAGCGCCCCGGACAGGAGCTCCTACGAGCAGTACTTC. It yields the protein CASAPDRSSYEQYF.

V usage is TRBV10-3 and J usage is TRBJ2-2; tentatively, D is TRBD1 (6 bases). Trimming stripped 6 bases from V and 6 bases from J, with 14 bases between. The CDR3 totals 14 residues. Germline-derived CDR1 and CDR2 are ENHRY and SYGVKD. In DNA form, the CDR3 reads TGTGCCATCAGCCCGGGACATCGCGCCGGGGAGCTGTTTTTT. Translated, it gives CAISPGHRAGELFF.

The rearrangement links TRBV19 to TRBJ1-1, with TRBD1 matching over 11 bases. In germline, CDR1 is LNHDA, CDR2 SQIVND (reference sequence). The junction had 7 bases not matched to a gene; V was cut back by 6 bases and J by 7 bases. The length of the CDR3 is 14 residues. CDR3 loop: CASRGTGGADEAFF. The CDR3 bases are TGTGCCAGTAGGGGGACAGGGGGTGCAGATGAAGCTTTCTTT.

The genes are TRBV5-1 and TRBJ2-2, with 11 bases matching TRBD1. Germline CDR1 and CDR2: SGHRS and YFSETQ. V lost 6 bases to trimming and J lost 6 bases; unmatched junction nucleotides: 1. The CDR3 spans 13 residues. The CDR3 sequence is CASTGQGAGELFF. The CDR3 DNA reads TGCGCCAGCACGGGACAGGGGGCCGGGGAGCTGTTTTTT.

V gene TRBV10-2 combines with J gene TRBJ2-7; tentative D call: TRBD1 (5 bases). The CDR3 runs 14 residues. The germline V and J ends were trimmed by 3 bases and 4 bases, with 13 bases remaining between them. Germline CDR1 reads WSHSY; CDR2 reads SAAADI. In DNA form, the CDR3 reads TGCGCCAGCAGTGACGGCGTGGGGCCGTACGAGCAGTACTTC. It codes for CASSDGVGPYEQYF.

A few counts support this clone. The chain links TRBV27 to TRBJ2-7; 13 positions match TRBD2. This CDR3 spans 14 amino acids. Trimming cost V 6 bases and J 6 bases; bases outside gene matches: 5. CDR1 and CDR2 from the germline V gene are MNHEY and SMNVEV (reference sequence). The CDR3 reads CASRGLAGDGEQYF. The CDR3 DNA reads TGTGCCAGCAGAGGACTAGCGGGAGATGGCGAGCAGTACTTC.

This clone was counted between two and nine times. The chain has TRBV5-1 and TRBJ1-5; 7 bases are a match to TRBD1. The CDR3 extends over 15 amino acids. The V segment lost 0 bases and the J segment 2 bases; nucleotides outside the gene matches: 2. Germline V gene lookup returns CDR1 SGHRS and CDR2 YFSETQ. CDR3 in DNA: TGCGCCAGCAGCTTGGCAGGGGGAGGCAATCAGCCCCAGCATTTT. Its protein is CASSLAGGGNQPQHF.

This chain connects TRBV14 to TRBJ1-6; the D gene is possibly TRBD1 (6 bases). Trimming took 5 bases from V and 7 from J, leaving 21 bases between them. The CDR3 has 17 amino acids. Germline CDR1 SGHDN, CDR2 FVKESK. CDR3 nucleotides: TGTGCCAGCAGCTTACACCCCAGGGGATACGGGAATTCACCCCTCCACTTT. Amino acid sequence: CASSLHPRGYGNSPLHF.

This rearrangement joins TRBV19 to TRBJ1-5, with TRBD1 as a possible D gene (6 bases). CDR1 is LNHDA, CDR2 SQIVND, per germline (reference sequence). CDR3 length: 14 amino acids. V lost 7 bases to trimming and J lost 6 bases, with 16 bases between them. The CDR3 is CASTRTEKGQPQHF. CDR3 DNA sequence: TGTGCCAGTACCCGGACAGAGAAGGGTCAGCCCCAGCATTTT.

The chain has TRBV10-1 and TRBJ2-7, with 9 bases lining up with TRBD2. Germline CDR1 WNHNN, CDR2 SYGVQD (reference sequence). The CDR3 is 15 amino acids. V shed 4 bases and J 2 bases; nucleotides not matched to a gene: 6. The CDR3 bases are TGCGCCAGCAGTGTCGGGACTAGCTCTCCCTACGAGCAGTACTTC. It is translated as CASSVGTSSPYEQYF.

This chain connects TRBV11-2 to TRBJ2-7; 7 bases are shared with TRBD1. CDR1 and CDR2 from the germline V gene are SGHAT and FQNNGV. The CDR3 is 14 amino acids. V gave up 0 bases and J gave up 3 bases; unmatched junction bases: 2. CDR3 bases: TGTGCCAGCAGCTTAGATGCAGGGGGCTACGAGCAGTACTTC. Its translation: CASSLDAGGYEQYF.

The rearrangement links TRBV5-1 to TRBJ1-1; 7 bases map to TRBD1. Germline V lookup: CDR1 SGHRS, CDR2 YFSETQ. After removal of 5 bases from V and 3 bases from J, the junction contained 4 bases not matched to a gene. This CDR3 region has 13 residues. Here the CDR3 reads CASSRDSYTEAFF. The CDR3 DNA follows: TGCGCCAGCAGTCGGGACAGTTACACTGAAGCTTTCTTT. Together with reference TRBV5-1 and TRBJ1-1, the CDR3 gives the full variable domain: KAGVTQTPRYLIKTRGQQVTLSCSPISGHRSVSWYQQTPGQGLQFLFEYFSETQRNKGNFPGRFSGRQFSNSRSEMNVSTLELGDSALYLCASSRDSYTEAFFGQGTRLTVV.

CDR3 residues: CASLSWLAGRYEQYF. The CDR3 nucleotides read TGTGCCAGCCTCTCTTGGCTAGCGGGAAGGTACGAGCAGTACTTC. This rearrangement joins TRBV6-5 to TRBJ2-7; 9 bases align to TRBD2. The CDR3 is 15 residues long. The ends lost 8 bases at V and 4 bases at J; junction bases unmatched: 12. Germline-derived CDR1 and CDR2 are MNHEY and SVGAGI.

The V call is TRBV28, the J call TRBJ1-4, with 7 bases identical to TRBD1. The CDR3 sequence is 15 residues long. Germline assignment: CDR1 MDHEN and CDR2 SYDVKM. With 6 bases clipped from V and 5 bases from J, the junction kept 9 bases outside the gene matches. The CDR3: CASSSRGDPNEKLFF. CDR3 DNA sequence: TGTGCCAGCAGCTCCAGGGGGGATCCCAATGAAAAACTGTTTTTT.

The CDR3 DNA sequence: TGCAGTGCTAGGACGACTTATGAGCAGTTCTTC. This translates into CSARTTYEQFF. The chain recombines TRBV20-1 with TRBJ2-1, with unresolved D. Looked up from germline, CDR1 is DFQATT and CDR2 is SNEGSKA (reference sequence). This CDR3 is built from 11 residues. Trimming stripped 3 bases from V and 8 bases from J, with 8 bases between.

This chain uses TRBV6-6 with TRBJ1-4, with TRBD1 as a possible D gene (6 bases). This CDR3 spans 15 amino acids. Trimming stripped 5 bases from V and 3 bases from J, with 13 bases between. Germline CDR1 MNHNY, CDR2 SVGAGI (reference sequence). CDR3 region: CASSPTGISNEKLFF. In DNA, the CDR3 is TGTGCCAGCAGTCCCACAGGGATTTCTAATGAAAAACTGTTTTTT.

CDR3 residues: CASRKRGPQETQYF. CDR3 nucleotides: TGTGCCAGTAGGAAGCGGGGGCCCCAAGAGACCCAGTACTTC. This chain links TRBV19 with TRBJ2-5; TRBD2 matches 8 bases. The V gene's germline CDR1 is LNHDA and CDR2 SQIVND (reference sequence). The CDR3 extends over 14 amino acids. V was pared by 6 bases and J by 1 base, with 4 bases of the junction left unmatched. Drawing the rest from reference TRBV19 and TRBJ2-5, the complete variable domain is DGGITQSPKYLFRKEGQNVTLSCEQNLNHDAMYWYRQDPGQGLRLIYYSQIVNDFQKGDIAEGYSVSREKKESFPLTVTSAQKNPTAFYLCASRKRGPQETQYFGPGTRLLVL.